The T cell receptor beta chain under discussion was sequenced for a study of T cells in Graves' hyperthyroidism and ophthalmopathy. There were TCR beta CDR3 regions amplified from RNA transcripts. With the HTBI primer set, the TCR CDR3 went through a first round of RT-PCR. TCRdb reprocessed the multiplex PCR reads via MiXCR and lists one record per CDR3 protein. The sample consists of 700,000 or so distinct CDR3 sequences, around 15% of them appearing once. The TCR originated in a man aged 18 to 29 with Graves' hyperthyroidism. Material: blood.

The CDR3 loop is CASSDLARYTGELFF. The CDR3 nucleotides are TGTGCCAGCAGTGATCTAGCGCGTTACACCGGGGAGCTGTTTTTT. The chain employs TRBV2 and TRBJ2-2; a possible D gene is TRBD2 (6 bases). Germline V gene lookup returns CDR1 SNHLY and CDR2 FYNNEI. The CDR3 totals 15 residues. The germline V and J ends were trimmed by 3 bases and 3 bases, with 11 bases remaining between them.